The 14 T cell receptor beta chains given below trace back to one sample, sequenced in a study of shared clonotypes between healthy human individuals. Assay used: immunoSEQ multiplex PCR; TCRdb lists only in-frame clones, some missing. The sample yields about 530,000 clones, roughly 79% seen once. Sequenced sample: PBMCs. These receptors were collected from a woman between 35 and 50 years old in good health. Some clones in this sample may be carry-over from other donors' samples.

Only one count was recorded for this clone. This chain joins TRBV28 and TRBJ2-3; tentatively, D is TRBD1 (6 bases). Germline CDR1 and CDR2: MDHEN and SYDVKM. CDR3 length: 15 residues. Trimming stripped 7 bases from V and 1 base from J, with 15 bases between. Here the CDR3 reads CASTPTRTGTDTQYF. Here the CDR3 DNA reads TGTGCCAGCACCCCGACCCGGACAGGCACAGATACGCAGTATTTT. Together with reference TRBV28 and TRBJ2-3, the CDR3 gives the full variable domain: DVKVTQSSRYLVKRTGEKVFLECVQDMDHENMFWYRQDPGLGLRLIYFSYDVKMKEKGDIPEGYSVSREKKERFSLILESASTNQTSMYLCASTPTRTGTDTQYFGPGTRLTVL.

The CDR3 protein is CASSQDFGGSSYGYTF. CDR3 DNA sequence: TGTGCCAGCAGCCAAGATTTTGGGGGTTCTAGCTATGGCTACACCTTC. The rearrangement joins TRBV4-2 to TRBJ1-2; D perhaps matches TRBD1 (5 bases). The V end lost 0 bases, the J end lost 4 bases, and 15 bases lay between the germline ends. Germline V gene lookup returns CDR1 LGHNA and CDR2 YNFKEQ. The length of the CDR3 is 16 residues.

The rearrangement uses TRBV7-9 and TRBJ1-1; unclear D gene. V was pared by 3 bases and J by 1 base, with 6 bases between. CDR1 SEHNR and CDR2 FQNEAQ come from the germline V gene (reference sequence). The length of the CDR3 is 13 residues. CDR3 in DNA: TGTGCCAGCAGCTTTACGGAGAACACTGAAGCTTTCTTT. This sequence encodes CASSFTENTEAFF. Drawing the rest from reference TRBV7-9 and TRBJ1-1, the complete variable domain is DTGVSQNPRHKITKRGQNVTFRCDPISEHNRLYWYRQTLGQGPEFLTYFQNEAQLEKSRLLSDRFSAERPKGSFSTLEIQRTEQGDSAMYLCASSFTENTEAFFGQGTRLTVV.

The chain links TRBV18 to TRBJ2-7, with 8 positions matching TRBD1. The germline V gene encodes CDR1 KGHSH and CDR2 LQKENI. The CDR3 is made up of 14 amino acids. Trimming cost V 2 bases and J 6 bases; bases outside gene matches: 6. The CDR3 region is CASSPTPGGGEQYF. DNA of the CDR3: TGTGCCAGCTCACCAACTCCAGGGGGCGGCGAGCAGTACTTC.

This chain joins TRBV29-1 and TRBJ2-1; D is undetermined. Germline lookup yields CDR1 SQVTM and CDR2 ANQGSEA. Deletions cut 4 bases from V and 5 bases from J, with 12 bases between. This CDR3 contains 13 residues. Here the CDR3 reads CSVGLGPHNEQFF. The CDR3 DNA reads TGCAGCGTTGGGCTAGGGCCCCACAATGAGCAGTTCTTC.

The chain employs TRBV30 and TRBJ2-2, with D perhaps TRBD1 (5 bases). The CDR3 is 11 residues long. CDR1 is GTSNPN and CDR2 is SVGIG in the germline V gene (reference sequence). Trimming left V 4 bases short and J 7 bases short, with 7 bases between. The CDR3 DNA follows: TGTGCCTGGAACAGGATCGGGGAGCTGTTTTTT. It codes for CAWNRIGELFF. Drawing the rest from reference TRBV30 and TRBJ2-2, the complete variable domain is SQTIHQWPATLVQPVGSPLSLECTVEGTSNPNLYWYRQAAGRGLQLLFYSVGIGQISSEVPQNLSASRPQDRQFILSSKKLLLSDSGFYLCAWNRIGELFFGEGSRLTVL.

The chain recombines TRBV7-9 with TRBJ2-1; 11 bases map to TRBD2. The CDR3 has 17 amino acids. V was clipped by 3 bases and J by 0 bases; unmatched bases: 4. Germline loops: CDR1 SEHNR, CDR2 FQNEAQ (reference sequence). The CDR3 coding sequence is TGTGCCAGCAGCTTCGGAACTAGCGGGAGCTCCTACAATGAGCAGTTCTTC. Its protein is CASSFGTSGSSYNEQFF.

The chain links TRBV7-9 to TRBJ2-5; 7 nucleotides align to TRBD1. This CDR3 has 16 amino acids. V lost 5 bases and J lost 2; bases outside the gene matches: 11. Germline V CDR1 and CDR2: SEHNR, FQNEAQ (reference sequence). CDR3 bases: TGTGCCAGCAGCACCACAGGGGTGGGGCCTCAAGAGACCCAGTACTTC. Protein: CASSTTGVGPQETQYF.

The V call is TRBV5-1, the J call TRBJ1-1; 11 bases are a match to TRBD1. The V segment lost 1 base and the J segment 7 bases; nucleotides outside the gene matches: 9. This CDR3 spans 16 amino acids. Germline CDR1 is SGHRS and CDR2 is YFSETQ. The CDR3 protein is CASSLSPLGQGGEAFF. CDR3 nucleotides: TGCGCCAGCAGCTTGTCTCCCCTGGGACAGGGGGGTGAAGCTTTCTTT.

The chain recombines TRBV7-3 with TRBJ1-1, with 10 bases that match TRBD1. CDR3 size: 15 residues. From germline, CDR1 is SGHTA and CDR2 FQGTGA. V lost 5 bases, J lost 5 bases, and 8 bases stayed unmatched. CDR3 in DNA: TGTGCCAGCAGCCCGGGACAGGGGTTCATAACTGAAGCTTTCTTT. Translation gives CASSPGQGFITEAFF.

V gene TRBV2 combines with J gene TRBJ2-1; D call uncertain. This CDR3 spans 14 amino acids. Germline lookup yields CDR1 SNHLY and CDR2 FYNNEI. V dropped 8 bases and J dropped 5 bases, with 16 bases sitting between them. CDR3 sequence: CASLSPTSHNEQFF. The CDR3 DNA reads TGTGCCAGCCTCTCCCCTACGTCCCACAATGAGCAGTTCTTC.

V gene TRBV7-8 combines with J gene TRBJ2-5; D unclear. This CDR3 is 13 amino acids long. Germline V CDR1 and CDR2: SGHVS, FQNEAQ. V was cut by 2 bases and J by 7 bases, with 11 bases left in between. The chain's CDR3 is CASSLLDVVTQYF. DNA of the CDR3: TGTGCCAGCAGCTTACTAGACGTTGTGACCCAGTACTTC.

As concerns this clone: A far larger clone lies a single base away; this is likely a read error. Within the sample, other DNA sequences also encode this same CDR3. Here the CDR3 DNA reads TGTGCATGGAATATGGGGGGTAATCAGCCCCAGCATTTT. Residues: CAWNMGGNQPQHF. The V and J genes are TRBV30 and TRBJ1-5; tentatively, D is TRBD1 (5 bases). This CDR3 region has 13 residues. The V gene's germline CDR1 is GTSNPN and CDR2 SVGIG (reference sequence). The complete variable domain, with remaining parts taken from reference TRBV30 and TRBJ1-5, reads SQTIHQWPATLVQPVGSPLSLECTVEGTSNPNLYWYRQAAGRGLQLLFYSVGIGQISSEVPQNLSASRPQDRQFILSSKKLLLSDSGFYLCAWNMGGNQPQHFGDGTRLSIL.

This chain links TRBV19 with TRBJ2-4; 9 nucleotides match TRBD1. Germline CDR1 is LNHDA and CDR2 is SQIVND (reference sequence). V dropped 6 bases and J dropped 9; count of bases not matched to a gene: 9. The CDR3 has 14 residues. CDR3 amino acids: CASSVTGGLVIQYF. The DNA for the CDR3 is TGTGCCAGTAGCGTGACAGGGGGTCTAGTCATTCAGTACTTC.